This passage covers 22 T cell receptor beta chains from one sample sequenced in a study of T cells after yellow fever vaccination. From the 5' RACE reads, TCRdb called clonotypes with MiXCR, one entry per CDR3 protein. The sample consists of approximately 300,000 distinct CDR3 sequences, approximately 13% of them appearing once. The starting material was CD4+ T cells sorted from PBMCs, obtained 45 days after the yellow fever booster vaccination. The receptors stem from a young man who received the YFV17D yellow fever vaccine.

This clonotype occurred a few times. The chain is built from TRBV5-1 and TRBJ2-7, with no clear D. Looked up from germline, CDR1 is SGHRS and CDR2 is YFSETQ. This CDR3 spans 13 amino acids. Between the trimmed V and J ends, which lost 4 bases and 0 bases, there was a span of 8 bases. The CDR3 loop is CASSPENSYEQYF. The CDR3 region has the DNA TGCGCCAGCAGCCCTGAGAACTCCTACGAGCAGTACTTC. Variable domain in full (rest from reference TRBV5-1 and TRBJ2-7): KAGVTQTPRYLIKTRGQQVTLSCSPISGHRSVSWYQQTPGQGLQFLFEYFSETQRNKGNFPGRFSGRQFSNSRSEMNVSTLELGDSALYLCASSPENSYEQYFGPGTRLTVT.

This clonotype was seen a handful of times. The chain combines TRBV11-1 with TRBJ2-3; 10 nucleotides align to TRBD2. This CDR3 has 18 residues. The trim removed 3 bases at V and 1 base at J, leaving 10 bases unmatched. Germline V gene sequence: CDR1 SGHAT, CDR2 FQDESV (reference sequence). The CDR3 is CASSFLRSGRQGTDTQYF. CDR3 DNA sequence: TGTGCCAGCAGCTTTCTGCGTAGCGGGAGGCAAGGCACAGATACGCAGTATTTT.

The chain employs TRBV14 and TRBJ2-2; D is unclear. Germline CDR1 SGHDN, CDR2 FVKESK. The V and J ends lost 1 base and 9 bases respectively, with 12 bases between them. The CDR3 has 14 amino acids. The CDR3 sequence is CASSQVPVDRELFF. CDR3 nucleotides: TGTGCCAGCAGCCAAGTCCCCGTCGACAGGGAGCTGTTTTTT.

This chain connects TRBV25-1 to TRBJ2-2; unclear D gene. Per the germline V gene, CDR1 is MGHDK and CDR2 is SYGVNS. The CDR3 is made up of 13 amino acids. Trimming left V 4 bases short and J 6 bases short, with 9 bases between. This CDR3 reads CASSGESPGELFF. The CDR3 DNA is TGTGCCAGCAGTGGAGAGAGCCCCGGGGAGCTGTTTTTT. The whole variable domain, remainder taken from reference TRBV25-1 and TRBJ2-2, is EADIYQTPRYLVIGTGKKITLECSQTMGHDKMYWYQQDPGMELHLIHYSYGVNSTEKGDLSSESTVSRIRTEHFPLTLESARPSHTSQYLCASSGESPGELFFGEGSRLTVL.

The chain uses TRBV29-1 and TRBJ2-7, with TRBD2 matching over 8 bases. The CDR3 is made up of 16 amino acids. V was clipped by 0 bases and J by 2 bases; unmatched bases: 9. Germline V gene sequence: CDR1 SQVTM, CDR2 ANQGSEA. The CDR3 sequence is CSVEDSRSSGAYEQYF. The DNA of the CDR3 is TGCAGCGTTGAAGATAGTAGGAGTAGCGGGGCCTACGAGCAGTACTTC.

The V gene is TRBV4-2, the J gene TRBJ1-1, with no clear D. The CDR3 consists of 14 residues. The germline V and J ends were trimmed by 1 base and 0 bases, with 6 bases remaining between them. CDR1 and CDR2 (germline): LGHNA, YNFKEQ. The CDR3 is CASSQVQMNTEAFF. The CDR3 DNA sequence: TGTGCCAGCAGCCAAGTGCAGATGAACACTGAAGCTTTCTTT.

The chain links TRBV27 to TRBJ2-1; TRBD2 matches 10 bases. There are 17 residues in the CDR3. V was pared by 5 bases and J by 4 bases, with 11 bases of the junction left unmatched. CDR1 is MNHEY and CDR2 is SMNVEV in the germline V gene (reference sequence). The CDR3 nucleotides are TGTGCCAGCAGTCTTCAACGGACTAGCGGAAATTACAATGAGCAGTTCTTC. Translating gives CASSLQRTSGNYNEQFF.

The genes are TRBV12-3 or TRBV12-4 and TRBJ2-4, with TRBD2 as a possible D gene (5 bases). This CDR3 has 12 amino acids. Trimming took off 6 bases at V and 3 bases at J, with 6 bases between the two ends. The CDR3 DNA follows: TGTGCCAGCAGGGGAGACAAAAACATTCAGTACTTC. Its protein is CASRGDKNIQYF.

The V gene is TRBV18, the J gene TRBJ1-5; D is possibly TRBD1 (5 bases). CDR3 size: 16 residues. V was trimmed by 2 bases and J by 6 bases, leaving 17 bases between them. CDR1 and CDR2 from the germline V gene are KGHSH and LQKENI. CDR3 protein: CASSPSPGLGGQPQHF. DNA for the CDR3: TGTGCCAGCTCACCAAGCCCGGGGCTCGGTGGTCAGCCCCAGCATTTT. The whole variable domain, filled in from reference TRBV18 and TRBJ1-5, reads NAGVMQNPRHLVRRRGQEARLRCSPMKGHSHVYWYRQLPEEGLKFMVYLQKENIIDESGMPKERFSAEFPKEGPSILRIQQVVRGDSAAYFCASSPSPGLGGQPQHFGDGTRLSIL.

This chain uses TRBV12-3 or TRBV12-4 with TRBJ2-5; maybe TRBD1 (5 bases). The germline V and J ends were trimmed by 7 bases and 7 bases, with 16 bases remaining between them. The length of the CDR3 is 13 residues. This CDR3 is CASTSVATGTQYF. CDR3 bases: TGTGCCAGCACCTCCGTCGCCACAGGGACCCAGTACTTC.

This clonotype came up many times. V usage is TRBV29-1 and J usage is TRBJ2-3, with 13 bases identical to TRBD2. Trimming at V came to 6 bases and at J to 4 bases, leaving 1 base not matched to a gene. This CDR3 has 13 residues. The germline V gene encodes CDR1 SQVTM and CDR2 ANQGSEA. The CDR3 nucleotides are TGCAGCGTGGGGACTAGCGGGGCAGATACGCAGTATTTT. Translated: CSVGTSGADTQYF.

There are a few counts of this clonotype. The chain joins TRBV6-2 or TRBV6-3 to TRBJ2-2; no clear D gene. The CDR3 is 16 amino acids. The V and J ends lost 6 bases and 2 bases respectively, with 16 bases between them. Germline CDR1 reads MNHEY; CDR2 reads SVGEGT. CDR3 sequence: CASSYAPDLNTGELFF. DNA for the CDR3: TGTGCCAGCAGCTACGCCCCAGACCTAAACACCGGGGAGCTGTTTTTT.

In its sample, this clonotype was seen many times. This chain joins TRBV7-2 and TRBJ2-1, with D possibly matching TRBD2 (6 bases). The V and J ends lost 1 base and 5 bases respectively, with 12 bases between them. Germline CDR1 and CDR2: SGHTA and FQGNSA. The CDR3 is 15 residues long. For the CDR3, the DNA is TGTGCCAGCAGCTTAGTAACCGGGGGAAACAATGAGCAGTTCTTC. It encodes CASSLVTGGNNEQFF.

This clonotype has just a few counts. This chain joins TRBV7-9 and TRBJ1-1, with 7 nucleotides matching TRBD1. Germline lookup yields CDR1 SEHNR and CDR2 FQNEAQ (reference sequence). The length of the CDR3 is 15 residues. V lost 8 bases to trimming and J lost 4 bases; unmatched junction nucleotides: 13. The DNA for the CDR3 is TGTGCCAGCCAATCCACTAACAGGGGTACCACTGAAGCTTTCTTT. Protein product: CASQSTNRGTTEAFF.

This clonotype was counted many times. The chain recombines TRBV7-2 with TRBJ2-1, with TRBD2 identical over 11 bases. The CDR3 covers 15 residues. Per germline, CDR1 SGHTA and CDR2 FQGNSA. V was pared by 5 bases and J by 3 bases, with 3 bases of the junction left unmatched. The CDR3 nucleotides read TGTGCCAGCAGCAAGGGACTAGCGGACTACAATGAGCAGTTCTTC. It specifies CASSKGLADYNEQFF.

This clonotype was counted between two and nine times. The V and J genes are TRBV15 and TRBJ1-1; no clear D gene. The V end was cut by 2 bases, the J end by 1 base, with 8 bases between. Germline V CDR1 and CDR2: LNHNV, YYDKDF (reference sequence). There are 14 residues in the CDR3. CDR3 bases: TGTGCCACCAGCAGACCTGCCCAGAACACTGAAGCTTTCTTT. Its translation: CATSRPAQNTEAFF.

This chain connects TRBV5-5 to TRBJ2-1; 7 positions match TRBD1. The germline CDR1 and CDR2 sequences are SGHKS and YYEKEE (reference sequence). This CDR3 has 18 residues. After removal of 2 bases from V and 6 bases from J, the junction contained 17 bases not matched to a gene. The DNA of the CDR3 is TGTGCCAGCAGCTTATTCTTATGGCCCGACAGGGTAGGCAATGAGCAGTTCTTC. Protein product: CASSLFLWPDRVGNEQFF.

V gene TRBV29-1 combines with J gene TRBJ2-3, with D maybe TRBD2 (6 bases). From germline, CDR1 is SQVTM and CDR2 ANQGSEA. V lost 6 bases and J 0 bases, leaving 13 bases between the germline ends. This CDR3 comprises 14 residues. The DNA of the CDR3 is TGCAGCGTCCAACGGACTACAAGCACAGATACGCAGTATTTT. It specifies CSVQRTTSTDTQYF.

V is TRBV20-1 and J is TRBJ2-1; tentative D call: TRBD1 (7 bases). V lost 6 bases and J lost 9, with 21 bases in between. The CDR3 consists of 14 residues. CDR1 and CDR2 (germline): DFQATT, SNEGSKA (reference sequence). The CDR3 DNA is TGCAGTGCCCAGGTGAGGGGGCTAGCGCCTGAGCAGTTCTTC. Protein sequence: CSAQVRGLAPEQFF.

V gene TRBV5-4 combines with J gene TRBJ2-1; 8 bases map to TRBD2. Germline lookup yields CDR1 SGHNT and CDR2 YYREEE (reference sequence). The CDR3 extends over 16 amino acids. Trimming at V came to 4 bases and at J to 5 bases, leaving 11 bases not matched to a gene. The CDR3 loop reads CASSPPGLGPHNEQFF. The CDR3, as DNA: TGTGCCAGCAGCCCCCCGGGACTAGGACCCCACAATGAGCAGTTCTTC.

In this sample, this clonotype turned up a few times. J is TRBJ1-5 and V is TRBV3-1; the D is unclear. Germline assignment: CDR1 LGHDT and CDR2 YNNKEL (reference sequence). This CDR3 region has 12 residues. V shed 1 base and J shed 5 bases, with 3 bases lying between them. The CDR3 nucleotides read TGTGCCAGCAGCCAAGTCGATCAGCCCCAGCATTTT. It translates to CASSQVDQPQHF.

A remark on this clonotype: Sequence at one end of the junction differs from germline and may be a read error. The chain employs TRBV6-5 and TRBJ1-5; no reliable D call. The CDR3 contains 17 residues. The germline CDR1 and CDR2 sequences are MNHEY and SVGAGI. In DNA, the CDR3 is TGTGCCAGCAGCTACTCGGGGAGGGAAAATACTTGGCAGCCCCAGCATTTT. Residues: CASSYSGRENTWQPQHF.